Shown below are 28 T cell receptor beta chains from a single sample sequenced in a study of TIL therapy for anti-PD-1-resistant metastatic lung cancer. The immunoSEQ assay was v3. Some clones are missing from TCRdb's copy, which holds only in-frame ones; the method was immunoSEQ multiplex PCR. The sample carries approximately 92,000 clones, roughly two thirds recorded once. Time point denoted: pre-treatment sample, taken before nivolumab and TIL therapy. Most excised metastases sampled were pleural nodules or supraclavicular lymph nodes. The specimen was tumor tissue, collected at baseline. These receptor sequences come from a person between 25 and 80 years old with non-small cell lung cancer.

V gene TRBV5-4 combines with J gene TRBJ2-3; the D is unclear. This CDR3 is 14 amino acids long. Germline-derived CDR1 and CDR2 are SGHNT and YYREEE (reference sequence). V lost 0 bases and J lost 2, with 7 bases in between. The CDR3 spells CASSLGSPTDTQYF. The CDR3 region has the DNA TGTGCCAGCAGCTTGGGCAGCCCCACAGATACGCAGTATTTT.

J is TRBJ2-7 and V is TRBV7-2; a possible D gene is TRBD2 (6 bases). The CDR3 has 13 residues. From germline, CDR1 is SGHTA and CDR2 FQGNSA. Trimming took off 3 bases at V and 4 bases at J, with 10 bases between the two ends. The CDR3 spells CASSFGGRYEQYF. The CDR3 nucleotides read TGTGCCAGCAGCTTCGGGGGTAGGTACGAGCAGTACTTC.

For the CDR3, the DNA is TGTGCCAGCAGCTTTCGGGACAGTCCCTACGAGCAGTACTTC. Translated: CASSFRDSPYEQYF. The V and J genes are TRBV7-2 and TRBJ2-7; the match to TRBD1 covers 7 bases. The junction had 4 bases not matched to a gene; V was cut back by 3 bases and J by 2 bases. The V gene's germline CDR1 is SGHTA and CDR2 FQGNSA. The CDR3 length is 14 residues.

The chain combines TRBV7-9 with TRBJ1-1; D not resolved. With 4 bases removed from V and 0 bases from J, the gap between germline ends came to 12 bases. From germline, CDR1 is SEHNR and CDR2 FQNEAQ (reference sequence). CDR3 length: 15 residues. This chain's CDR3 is CASSSRLQVNTEAFF. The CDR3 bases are TGTGCCAGCAGCTCCAGGCTGCAGGTGAACACTGAAGCTTTCTTT.

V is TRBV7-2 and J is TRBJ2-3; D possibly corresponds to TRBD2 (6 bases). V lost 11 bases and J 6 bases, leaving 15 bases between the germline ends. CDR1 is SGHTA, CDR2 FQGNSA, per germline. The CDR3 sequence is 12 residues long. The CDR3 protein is CAVHGGGDTQYF. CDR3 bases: TGTGCCGTCCATGGGGGAGGTGATACGCAGTATTTT. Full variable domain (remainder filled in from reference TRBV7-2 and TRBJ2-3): GAGVSQSPSNKVTEKGKDVELRCDPISGHTALYWYRQSLGQGLEFLIYFQGNSAPDKSGLPSDRFSAERTGGSVSTLTIQRTQQEDSAVYLCAVHGGGDTQYFGPGTRLTVL.

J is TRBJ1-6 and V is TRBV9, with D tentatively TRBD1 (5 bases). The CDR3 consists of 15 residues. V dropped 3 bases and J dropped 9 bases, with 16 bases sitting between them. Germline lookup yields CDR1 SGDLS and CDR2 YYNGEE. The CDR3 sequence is CASSEDGAARSPLHF. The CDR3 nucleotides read TGTGCCAGCAGCGAGGACGGGGCCGCGCGTTCACCCCTCCACTTT.

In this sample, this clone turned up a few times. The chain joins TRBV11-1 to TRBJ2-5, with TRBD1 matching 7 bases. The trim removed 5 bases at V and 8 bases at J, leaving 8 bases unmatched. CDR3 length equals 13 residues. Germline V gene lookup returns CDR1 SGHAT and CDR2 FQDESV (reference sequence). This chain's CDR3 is CASSPRQGGTQYF. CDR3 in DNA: TGTGCCAGCAGCCCTCGACAGGGTGGCACCCAGTACTTC.

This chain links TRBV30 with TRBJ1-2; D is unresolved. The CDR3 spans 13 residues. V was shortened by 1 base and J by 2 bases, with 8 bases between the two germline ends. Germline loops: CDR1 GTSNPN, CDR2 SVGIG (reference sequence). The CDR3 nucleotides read TGTGCCTGGAGTGCTTCCGGGAACTATGGCTACACCTTC. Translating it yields CAWSASGNYGYTF.

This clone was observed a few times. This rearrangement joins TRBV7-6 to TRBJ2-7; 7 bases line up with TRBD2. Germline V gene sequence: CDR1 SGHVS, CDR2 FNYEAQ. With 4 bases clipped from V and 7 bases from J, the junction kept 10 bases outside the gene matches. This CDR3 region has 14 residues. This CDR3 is CASSSSPGGREQYF. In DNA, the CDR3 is TGTGCCAGCAGCTCTTCACCGGGAGGCCGGGAGCAGTACTTC.

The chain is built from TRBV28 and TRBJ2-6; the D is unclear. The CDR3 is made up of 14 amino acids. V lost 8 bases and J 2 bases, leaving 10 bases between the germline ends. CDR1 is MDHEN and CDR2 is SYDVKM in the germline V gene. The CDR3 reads CASQRSAGANVLTF. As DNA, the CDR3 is TGTGCCAGCCAGAGGTCGGCTGGGGCCAACGTCCTGACTTTC.

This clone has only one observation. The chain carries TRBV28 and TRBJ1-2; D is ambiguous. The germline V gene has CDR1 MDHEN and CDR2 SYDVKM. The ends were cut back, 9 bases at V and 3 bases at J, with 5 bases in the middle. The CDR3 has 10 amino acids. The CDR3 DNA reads TGTGCCAGTGAGGACTATGGCTACACCTTC. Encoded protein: CASEDYGYTF.

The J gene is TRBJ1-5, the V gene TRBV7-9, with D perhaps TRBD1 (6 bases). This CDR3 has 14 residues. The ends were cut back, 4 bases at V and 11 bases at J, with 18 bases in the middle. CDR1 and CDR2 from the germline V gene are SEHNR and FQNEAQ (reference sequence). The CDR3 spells CASSSLGGWEAQHF. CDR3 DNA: TGTGCCAGCAGCTCGTTAGGGGGGTGGGAAGCCCAGCATTTT.

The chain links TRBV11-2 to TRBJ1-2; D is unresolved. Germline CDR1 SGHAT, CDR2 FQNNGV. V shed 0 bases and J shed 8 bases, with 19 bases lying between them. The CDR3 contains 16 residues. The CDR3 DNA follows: TGTGCCAGCAGCTTAGATCTCGAGGGTCTCCTGGGAGGCTACACCTTC. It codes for CASSLDLEGLLGGYTF.

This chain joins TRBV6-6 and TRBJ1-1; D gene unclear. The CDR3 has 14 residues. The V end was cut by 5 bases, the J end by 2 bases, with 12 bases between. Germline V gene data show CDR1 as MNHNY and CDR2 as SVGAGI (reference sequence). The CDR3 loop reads CASSPGPENTEAFF. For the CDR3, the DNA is TGTGCCAGCAGTCCCGGGCCGGAAAACACTGAAGCTTTCTTT.

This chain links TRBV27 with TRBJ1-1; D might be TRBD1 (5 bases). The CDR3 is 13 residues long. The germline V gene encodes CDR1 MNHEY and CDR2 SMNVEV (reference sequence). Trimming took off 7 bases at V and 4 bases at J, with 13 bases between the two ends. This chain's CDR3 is CASTLRGGTEAFF. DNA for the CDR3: TGTGCCAGCACCCTACGGGGGGGCACTGAAGCTTTCTTT.

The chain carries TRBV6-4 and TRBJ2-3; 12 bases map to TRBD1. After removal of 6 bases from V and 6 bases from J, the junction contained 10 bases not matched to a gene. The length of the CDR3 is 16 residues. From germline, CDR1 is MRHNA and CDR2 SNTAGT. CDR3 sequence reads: CASSPTGTGGRDTQYF. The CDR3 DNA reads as TGTGCCAGCAGCCCAACCGGGACAGGGGGCAGGGATACGCAGTATTTT.

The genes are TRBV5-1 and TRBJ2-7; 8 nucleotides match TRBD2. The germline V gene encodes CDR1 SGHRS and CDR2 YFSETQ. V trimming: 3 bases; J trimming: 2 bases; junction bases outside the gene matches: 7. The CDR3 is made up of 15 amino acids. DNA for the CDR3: TGCGCCAGCAGCTCAAGTAGCGGGATTCCCTACGAGCAGTACTTC. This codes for CASSSSSGIPYEQYF.

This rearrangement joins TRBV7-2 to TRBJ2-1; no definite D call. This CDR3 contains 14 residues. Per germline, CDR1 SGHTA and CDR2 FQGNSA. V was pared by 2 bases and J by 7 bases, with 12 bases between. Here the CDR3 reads CASSLIQMNNEQFF. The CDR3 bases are TGTGCCAGCAGCTTAATACAGATGAATAATGAGCAGTTCTTC.

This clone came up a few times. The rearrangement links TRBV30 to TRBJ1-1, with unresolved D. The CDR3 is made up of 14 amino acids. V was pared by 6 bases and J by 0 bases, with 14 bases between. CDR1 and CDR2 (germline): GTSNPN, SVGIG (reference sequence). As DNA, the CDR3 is TGTGCCTGTAACAGAAATGGGATGAACACTGAAGCTTTCTTT. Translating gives CACNRNGMNTEAFF. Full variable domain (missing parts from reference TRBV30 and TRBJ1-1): SQTIHQWPATLVQPVGSPLSLECTVEGTSNPNLYWYRQAAGRGLQLLFYSVGIGQISSEVPQNLSASRPQDRQFILSSKKLLLSDSGFYLCACNRNGMNTEAFFGQGTRLTVV.

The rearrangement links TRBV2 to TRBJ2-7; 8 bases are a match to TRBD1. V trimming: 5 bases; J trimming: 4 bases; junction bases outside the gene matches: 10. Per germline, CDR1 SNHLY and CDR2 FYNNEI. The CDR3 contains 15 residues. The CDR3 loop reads CASSKQGAKVYEQYF. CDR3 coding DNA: TGTGCCAGCAGTAAGCAGGGGGCGAAGGTGTACGAGCAGTACTTC.

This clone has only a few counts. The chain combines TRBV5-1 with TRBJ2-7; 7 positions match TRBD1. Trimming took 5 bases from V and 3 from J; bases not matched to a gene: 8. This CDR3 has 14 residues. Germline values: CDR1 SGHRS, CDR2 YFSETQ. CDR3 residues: CASSRQGDDYEQYF. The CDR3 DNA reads TGCGCCAGCAGTCGACAGGGTGACGACTACGAGCAGTACTTC.

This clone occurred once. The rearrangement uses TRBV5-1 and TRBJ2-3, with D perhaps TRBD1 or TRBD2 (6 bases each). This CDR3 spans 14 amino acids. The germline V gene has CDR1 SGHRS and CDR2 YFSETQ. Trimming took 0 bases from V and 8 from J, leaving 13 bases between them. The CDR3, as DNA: TGCGCCAGCAGCTTGGATCGGGGGCAAGTTACGCAGTATTTT. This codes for CASSLDRGQVTQYF.

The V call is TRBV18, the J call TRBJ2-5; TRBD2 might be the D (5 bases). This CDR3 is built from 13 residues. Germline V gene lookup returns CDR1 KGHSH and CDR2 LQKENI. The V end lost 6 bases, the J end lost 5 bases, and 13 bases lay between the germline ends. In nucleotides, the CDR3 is TGTGCCAGCTCCCTTGGGAGTGGGGAGACCCAGTACTTC. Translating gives CASSLGSGETQYF. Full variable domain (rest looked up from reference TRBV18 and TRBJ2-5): NAGVMQNPRHLVRRRGQEARLRCSPMKGHSHVYWYRQLPEEGLKFMVYLQKENIIDESGMPKERFSAEFPKEGPSILRIQQVVRGDSAAYFCASSLGSGETQYFGPGTRLLVL.

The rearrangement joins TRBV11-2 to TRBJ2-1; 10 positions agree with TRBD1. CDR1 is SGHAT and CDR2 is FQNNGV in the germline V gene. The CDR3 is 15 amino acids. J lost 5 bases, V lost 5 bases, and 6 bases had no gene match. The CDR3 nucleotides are TGTGCCAGCAGCGACCGGGACAGGGGCCACAATGAGCAGTTCTTC. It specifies CASSDRDRGHNEQFF.

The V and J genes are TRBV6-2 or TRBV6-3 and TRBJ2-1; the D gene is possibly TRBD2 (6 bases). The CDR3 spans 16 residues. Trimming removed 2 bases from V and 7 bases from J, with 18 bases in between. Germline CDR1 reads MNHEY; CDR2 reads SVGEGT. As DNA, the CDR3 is TGTGCCAGCAGTTACCTTCGAGGGGCTAGCGAAAATGAGCAGTTCTTC. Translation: CASSYLRGASENEQFF.

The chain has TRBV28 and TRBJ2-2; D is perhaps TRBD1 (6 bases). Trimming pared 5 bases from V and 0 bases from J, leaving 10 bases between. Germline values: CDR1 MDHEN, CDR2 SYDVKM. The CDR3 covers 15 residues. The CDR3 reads CASSTTGSNTGELFF. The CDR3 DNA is TGTGCCAGCAGTACTACAGGGTCGAACACCGGGGAGCTGTTTTTT.

The CDR3 DNA reads TGCGCCAGCAGCTGGGGTTCTAGCGGGAGCTACAATGAGCAGTTCTTC. The encoded protein is CASSWGSSGSYNEQFF. The chain combines TRBV5-1 with TRBJ2-1, with TRBD2 matching over 10 bases. The CDR3 is 16 residues long. With 3 bases clipped from V and 3 bases from J, the junction kept 6 bases outside the gene matches. Germline CDR1 and CDR2: SGHRS and YFSETQ.

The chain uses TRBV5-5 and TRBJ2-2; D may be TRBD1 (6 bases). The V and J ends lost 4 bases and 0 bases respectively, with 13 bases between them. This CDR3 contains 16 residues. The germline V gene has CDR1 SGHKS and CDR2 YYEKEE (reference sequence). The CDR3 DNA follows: TGTGCCAGCAGCAAGCAGGGGCCCTCGAACACCGGGGAGCTGTTTTTT. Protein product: CASSKQGPSNTGELFF.